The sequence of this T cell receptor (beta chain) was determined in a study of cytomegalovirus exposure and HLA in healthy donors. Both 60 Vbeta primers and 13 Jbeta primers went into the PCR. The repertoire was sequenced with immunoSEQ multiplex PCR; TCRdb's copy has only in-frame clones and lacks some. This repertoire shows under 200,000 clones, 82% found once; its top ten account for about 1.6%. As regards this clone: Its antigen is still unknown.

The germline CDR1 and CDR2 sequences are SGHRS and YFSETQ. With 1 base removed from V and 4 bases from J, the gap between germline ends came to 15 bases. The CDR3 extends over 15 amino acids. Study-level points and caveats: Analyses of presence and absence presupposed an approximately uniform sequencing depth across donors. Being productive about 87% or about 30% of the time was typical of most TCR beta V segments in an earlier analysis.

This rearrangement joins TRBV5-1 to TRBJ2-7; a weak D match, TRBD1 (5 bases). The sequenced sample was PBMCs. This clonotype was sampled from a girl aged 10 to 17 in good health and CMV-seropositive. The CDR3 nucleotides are TGCGCCAGCAGCTTGAGTTTGCAGGGTTTTTACGAGCAGTACTTC. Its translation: CASSLSLQGFYEQYF. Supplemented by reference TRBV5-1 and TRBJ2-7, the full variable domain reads KAGVTQTPRYLIKTRGQQVTLSCSPISGHRSVSWYQQTPGQGLQFLFEYFSETQRNKGNFPGRFSGRQFSNSRSEMNVSTLELGDSALYLCASSLSLQGFYEQYFGPGTRLTVT.